This T cell receptor beta chain was captured by sequencing in a study of beta chain features in type 1 diabetes. Sorted populations were all over 95% pure. The CDR3 spans 13 residues. V lost 0 bases and J 6 bases, leaving 6 bases between the germline ends. Germline V gene lookup returns CDR1 SGHDN and CDR2 FVKESK. cDNA synthesis used the whole RNA isolate, giving expressed TCRB sequences. Sequenced by immunoSEQ multiplex PCR; TCRdb stores in-frame clones only, minus some. The sample contains over 700,000 clones, about a sixth of which appear only once. This clone occurred many times. Sequencing was carried out using naive CD4+ T cells from blood. The receptor was isolated from a woman in her late teens or twenties in good health. The chain uses TRBV14 and TRBJ2-1; D remains ambiguous. CDR3 DNA: TGTGCCAGCAGCCAAGAACCCCTCAATGAGCAGTTCTTC. Translation gives CASSQEPLNEQFF.